This T cell receptor (beta chain) was found in a study of cytomegalovirus exposure and HLA in healthy donors. Whole-study context: About 80 million unique TCRs, all from HLA-typed donors, were included in an early release of the data. General study results and limits: Associated with cytomegalovirus, according to the listing, were around 160 TCR beta chains. The study carried out a later analysis of TCR beta sequences. It associated 16,951 of them with specific HLA alleles at a false discovery rate of 0.05.

Unmatched junction bases numbered 3, after V lost 0 bases and J lost 6 bases. Germline CDR1 is SGHRS and CDR2 is YFSETQ. The CDR3 is 15 residues long. This clone was picked up one time. Its antigen is currently unknown. Vbeta (60) and Jbeta (13) primers were used in the PCR. Assay used: immunoSEQ multiplex PCR; TCRdb lists only in-frame clones, some missing. The sample holds about 140,000 clones, almost 80% seen once. Source material: PBMCs. The TCR originated in a man between 18 and 35 years old in good health and CMV-seronegative. This chain links TRBV5-1 with TRBJ1-6; 7 nucleotides align to TRBD1. The CDR3 DNA sequence: TGCGCCAGCAGCTTGGGGGGACAGATTAATTCACCCCTCCACTTT. It is translated as CASSLGGQINSPLHF.